The present entry profiles one TCR beta chain with its context. This sample is part of a study of blood T cell repertoires in COVID-19. Overall study: PBMCs, B-cell-depleted T cells, or T cells provided the cDNA or gDNA that made up the material.

Clones were read by immunoSEQ multiplex PCR, and TCRdb kept only the in-frame ones, dropping some. The sample lists 360,000 or so clones, roughly nine tenths seen once, with around 3.9% in the top ten. J gave up 1 base and V 4 bases, and 3 bases lay outside the gene matches. This CDR3 spans 15 amino acids. CDR1 SGHAT and CDR2 FQNNGV come from the germline V gene. Followed longitudinally, the Seattle patients had been enrolled during active infection. The receptor was derived from a woman aged 55-70 years with COVID-19, enrolled during active disease. The chain combines TRBV11-2 with TRBJ2-2; 7 bases fit TRBD1. Sequenced: peripheral blood. The CDR3 nucleotides read TGTGCCAGCAGCTCGACAGGGCAGAACACCGGGGAGCTGTTTTTT. It encodes CASSSTGQNTGELFF.